A single sample gave rise to the 12 T cell receptor beta chains below, sequenced in a study of blood T cell repertoires in COVID-19. Data came from immunoSEQ multiplex PCR; TCRdb stores just in-frame clones and leaves some out. The data show about 82,000 clones, more than 70% seen once. The sequenced sample consisted of peripheral blood. The receptors stem from a woman in her sixties or seventies with acute or convalescent COVID-19.

The V and J genes are TRBV7-9 and TRBJ1-1, with D uncertain. The ends were cut back, 4 bases at V and 0 bases at J, with 6 bases in the middle. This CDR3 has 13 amino acids. CDR1 and CDR2 (germline): SEHNR, FQNEAQ (reference sequence). CDR3 loop: CASSSQVNTEAFF. In DNA form, the CDR3 reads TGTGCCAGCAGCTCCCAGGTGAACACTGAAGCTTTCTTT.

This chain uses TRBV6-5 with TRBJ2-7; D is possibly TRBD2 (7 bases). V lost 10 bases and J lost 0, with 16 bases in between. Germline loops: CDR1 MNHEY, CDR2 SVGAGI. The CDR3 is made up of 14 amino acids. The CDR3 sequence: CATLTGGSSYEQYF. CDR3 nucleotides: TGTGCCACCTTGACGGGGGGCAGCTCCTACGAGCAGTACTTC.

The CDR3 nucleotides are TGTGCCAGCAGCTTGGCAGGTCGAAACTCACCCCTCCACTTT. It translates to CASSLAGRNSPLHF. V is TRBV5-4 and J is TRBJ1-6; D uncertain. The CDR3 loop spans 14 amino acids. Germline CDR1 and CDR2: SGHNT and YYREEE (reference sequence). The V gene lost 0 bases and the J gene lost 10 bases, with 11 bases spanning the gap.

This chain links TRBV5-4 with TRBJ1-1; TRBD1 matches 8 bases. The CDR3 sequence is 14 residues long. The V segment lost 4 bases and the J segment 0 bases; nucleotides outside the gene matches: 2. Germline loops: CDR1 SGHNT, CDR2 YYREEE (reference sequence). CDR3 in amino acids: CASSRGQVNTEAFF. In DNA, the CDR3 is TGTGCCAGCAGCCGGGGACAGGTGAACACTGAAGCTTTCTTT.

This chain joins TRBV21-1 and TRBJ2-3; the D segment call TRBD2 is taken from the table without a DNA check. TRBV21-1 is a pseudogene. CDR3 length: 19 residues. CDR3 protein: CASRPIGLWGRADTDTQYF. DNA for the CDR3: TGTGCCAGCAGACCCATCGGGCTTTGGGGGAGGGCCGACACAGATACGCAGTATTTT.

The chain uses TRBV30 and TRBJ1-4, with 7 bases fitting TRBD1. The CDR3 totals 14 residues. Germline CDR1 GTSNPN, CDR2 SVGIG (reference sequence). Unmatched junction bases numbered 10, after V lost 4 bases and J lost 8 bases. The chain's CDR3 is CAWTLTGMEEKLFF. The CDR3 nucleotides read TGTGCCTGGACCCTGACAGGGATGGAGGAAAAACTGTTTTTT.

The chain is built from TRBV11-2 and TRBJ2-7; possible D gene TRBD1, 6 bases. V lost 8 bases to trimming and J lost 2 bases, with 13 bases between them. The CDR3 extends over 13 amino acids. The V gene's germline CDR1 is SGHAT and CDR2 FQNNGV. CDR3 bases: TGTGCCAGCGCAGAGACAGGTCCCTACGAGCAGTACTTC. It yields the protein CASAETGPYEQYF.

This clone was detected only a few times. V usage is TRBV9 and J usage is TRBJ1-2, with 10 bases identical to TRBD1. The CDR3 totals 15 residues. Germline loops: CDR1 SGDLS, CDR2 YYNGEE. V shed 0 bases, J shed 2 bases, and the junction held 1 base outside the gene matches. CDR3: CASSVGTGGNYGYTF. The CDR3 bases are TGTGCCAGCAGCGTAGGGACAGGGGGAAACTATGGCTACACCTTC. Drawing the rest from reference TRBV9 and TRBJ1-2, the complete variable domain is DSGVTQTPKHLITATGQRVTLRCSPRSGDLSVYWYQQSLDQGLQFLIQYYNGEERAKGNILERFSAQQFPDLHSELNLSSLELGDSALYFCASSVGTGGNYGYTFGSGTRLTVV.

This chain uses TRBV6-1 with TRBJ2-5; 9 positions agree with TRBD1. In germline, CDR1 is MNHNS, CDR2 SASEGT. With V trimmed by 2 bases and J by 5 bases, 9 bases remained unmatched. This CDR3 comprises 16 residues. Here the CDR3 reads CASSERGTGRAETQYF. The CDR3 DNA reads as TGTGCCAGCAGTGAACGGGGGACAGGGAGGGCGGAGACCCAGTACTTC.

This clone was seen a single time. The genes are TRBV18 and TRBJ1-3; D unresolved. The CDR3 length is 14 residues. CDR1 is KGHSH and CDR2 is LQKENI in the germline V gene. The ends were cut back, 3 bases at V and 0 bases at J, with 6 bases in the middle. The chain's CDR3 is CASSPESSGNTIYF. The CDR3 coding sequence is TGTGCCAGCTCACCGGAGAGCTCTGGAAACACCATATATTTT.

Points on this clone: This sample also contains other DNA sequences that code for the same CDR3. This chain links TRBV19 with TRBJ1-2; no clear D. Trimming left V 1 base short and J 0 bases short, with 6 bases between. There are 14 residues in the CDR3. The germline CDR1 and CDR2 sequences are LNHDA and SQIVND (reference sequence). CDR3 coding DNA: TGTGCCAGTAGTATAGGCACAGCTAACTATGGCTACACCTTC. Its translation is CASSIGTANYGYTF.

The V gene is TRBV10-1, the J gene TRBJ2-1, with unresolved D. With 6 bases removed from V and 5 bases from J, the gap between germline ends came to 5 bases. Germline assignment: CDR1 WNHNN and CDR2 SYGVQD (reference sequence). The CDR3 totals 11 residues. CDR3 coding DNA: TGCGCCAGCAGCGGTAACAATGAGCAGTTCTTC. Translating gives CASSGNNEQFF.